This T cell receptor (beta chain) emerged from a study of T-cell reconstitution after alpha-beta-depleted transplantation in children. Findings and limits, study-wide: T-cell counts and diversity were attributed mostly to newly produced T cells one year after transplant. Two months or so post-transplant, alpha-beta T cells reportedly derived from several hundred expanded graft clones.

This CDR3 spans 13 amino acids. CDR1 and CDR2 from the germline V gene are SGHDT and YYEEEE. J gave up 9 bases and V 3 bases, and 6 bases lay outside the gene matches. During its preparation, the TCRbeta library received unique molecular identifiers. TCRdb passed the PCR reads through MiXCR, listing each CDR3 protein once. The sample shows some 110,000 distinct CDR3 sequences, about 9.3% of them seen only once. With regard to this clonotype: The antigen is not known.

This specimen was PBMCs, taken before TCRalphabeta/CD19-depleted stem cell transplant. The rearrangement uses TRBV5-6 and TRBJ2-1; 7 positions match TRBD2. This sequence was found in a boy aged 2 to 10 with acute lymphoblastic leukemia, due to receive a stem cell transplant. CDR3 in amino acids: CASSSGLGSEQFF. CDR3 sequence (DNA): TGTGCCAGCAGCTCCGGACTAGGATCTGAGCAGTTCTTC.